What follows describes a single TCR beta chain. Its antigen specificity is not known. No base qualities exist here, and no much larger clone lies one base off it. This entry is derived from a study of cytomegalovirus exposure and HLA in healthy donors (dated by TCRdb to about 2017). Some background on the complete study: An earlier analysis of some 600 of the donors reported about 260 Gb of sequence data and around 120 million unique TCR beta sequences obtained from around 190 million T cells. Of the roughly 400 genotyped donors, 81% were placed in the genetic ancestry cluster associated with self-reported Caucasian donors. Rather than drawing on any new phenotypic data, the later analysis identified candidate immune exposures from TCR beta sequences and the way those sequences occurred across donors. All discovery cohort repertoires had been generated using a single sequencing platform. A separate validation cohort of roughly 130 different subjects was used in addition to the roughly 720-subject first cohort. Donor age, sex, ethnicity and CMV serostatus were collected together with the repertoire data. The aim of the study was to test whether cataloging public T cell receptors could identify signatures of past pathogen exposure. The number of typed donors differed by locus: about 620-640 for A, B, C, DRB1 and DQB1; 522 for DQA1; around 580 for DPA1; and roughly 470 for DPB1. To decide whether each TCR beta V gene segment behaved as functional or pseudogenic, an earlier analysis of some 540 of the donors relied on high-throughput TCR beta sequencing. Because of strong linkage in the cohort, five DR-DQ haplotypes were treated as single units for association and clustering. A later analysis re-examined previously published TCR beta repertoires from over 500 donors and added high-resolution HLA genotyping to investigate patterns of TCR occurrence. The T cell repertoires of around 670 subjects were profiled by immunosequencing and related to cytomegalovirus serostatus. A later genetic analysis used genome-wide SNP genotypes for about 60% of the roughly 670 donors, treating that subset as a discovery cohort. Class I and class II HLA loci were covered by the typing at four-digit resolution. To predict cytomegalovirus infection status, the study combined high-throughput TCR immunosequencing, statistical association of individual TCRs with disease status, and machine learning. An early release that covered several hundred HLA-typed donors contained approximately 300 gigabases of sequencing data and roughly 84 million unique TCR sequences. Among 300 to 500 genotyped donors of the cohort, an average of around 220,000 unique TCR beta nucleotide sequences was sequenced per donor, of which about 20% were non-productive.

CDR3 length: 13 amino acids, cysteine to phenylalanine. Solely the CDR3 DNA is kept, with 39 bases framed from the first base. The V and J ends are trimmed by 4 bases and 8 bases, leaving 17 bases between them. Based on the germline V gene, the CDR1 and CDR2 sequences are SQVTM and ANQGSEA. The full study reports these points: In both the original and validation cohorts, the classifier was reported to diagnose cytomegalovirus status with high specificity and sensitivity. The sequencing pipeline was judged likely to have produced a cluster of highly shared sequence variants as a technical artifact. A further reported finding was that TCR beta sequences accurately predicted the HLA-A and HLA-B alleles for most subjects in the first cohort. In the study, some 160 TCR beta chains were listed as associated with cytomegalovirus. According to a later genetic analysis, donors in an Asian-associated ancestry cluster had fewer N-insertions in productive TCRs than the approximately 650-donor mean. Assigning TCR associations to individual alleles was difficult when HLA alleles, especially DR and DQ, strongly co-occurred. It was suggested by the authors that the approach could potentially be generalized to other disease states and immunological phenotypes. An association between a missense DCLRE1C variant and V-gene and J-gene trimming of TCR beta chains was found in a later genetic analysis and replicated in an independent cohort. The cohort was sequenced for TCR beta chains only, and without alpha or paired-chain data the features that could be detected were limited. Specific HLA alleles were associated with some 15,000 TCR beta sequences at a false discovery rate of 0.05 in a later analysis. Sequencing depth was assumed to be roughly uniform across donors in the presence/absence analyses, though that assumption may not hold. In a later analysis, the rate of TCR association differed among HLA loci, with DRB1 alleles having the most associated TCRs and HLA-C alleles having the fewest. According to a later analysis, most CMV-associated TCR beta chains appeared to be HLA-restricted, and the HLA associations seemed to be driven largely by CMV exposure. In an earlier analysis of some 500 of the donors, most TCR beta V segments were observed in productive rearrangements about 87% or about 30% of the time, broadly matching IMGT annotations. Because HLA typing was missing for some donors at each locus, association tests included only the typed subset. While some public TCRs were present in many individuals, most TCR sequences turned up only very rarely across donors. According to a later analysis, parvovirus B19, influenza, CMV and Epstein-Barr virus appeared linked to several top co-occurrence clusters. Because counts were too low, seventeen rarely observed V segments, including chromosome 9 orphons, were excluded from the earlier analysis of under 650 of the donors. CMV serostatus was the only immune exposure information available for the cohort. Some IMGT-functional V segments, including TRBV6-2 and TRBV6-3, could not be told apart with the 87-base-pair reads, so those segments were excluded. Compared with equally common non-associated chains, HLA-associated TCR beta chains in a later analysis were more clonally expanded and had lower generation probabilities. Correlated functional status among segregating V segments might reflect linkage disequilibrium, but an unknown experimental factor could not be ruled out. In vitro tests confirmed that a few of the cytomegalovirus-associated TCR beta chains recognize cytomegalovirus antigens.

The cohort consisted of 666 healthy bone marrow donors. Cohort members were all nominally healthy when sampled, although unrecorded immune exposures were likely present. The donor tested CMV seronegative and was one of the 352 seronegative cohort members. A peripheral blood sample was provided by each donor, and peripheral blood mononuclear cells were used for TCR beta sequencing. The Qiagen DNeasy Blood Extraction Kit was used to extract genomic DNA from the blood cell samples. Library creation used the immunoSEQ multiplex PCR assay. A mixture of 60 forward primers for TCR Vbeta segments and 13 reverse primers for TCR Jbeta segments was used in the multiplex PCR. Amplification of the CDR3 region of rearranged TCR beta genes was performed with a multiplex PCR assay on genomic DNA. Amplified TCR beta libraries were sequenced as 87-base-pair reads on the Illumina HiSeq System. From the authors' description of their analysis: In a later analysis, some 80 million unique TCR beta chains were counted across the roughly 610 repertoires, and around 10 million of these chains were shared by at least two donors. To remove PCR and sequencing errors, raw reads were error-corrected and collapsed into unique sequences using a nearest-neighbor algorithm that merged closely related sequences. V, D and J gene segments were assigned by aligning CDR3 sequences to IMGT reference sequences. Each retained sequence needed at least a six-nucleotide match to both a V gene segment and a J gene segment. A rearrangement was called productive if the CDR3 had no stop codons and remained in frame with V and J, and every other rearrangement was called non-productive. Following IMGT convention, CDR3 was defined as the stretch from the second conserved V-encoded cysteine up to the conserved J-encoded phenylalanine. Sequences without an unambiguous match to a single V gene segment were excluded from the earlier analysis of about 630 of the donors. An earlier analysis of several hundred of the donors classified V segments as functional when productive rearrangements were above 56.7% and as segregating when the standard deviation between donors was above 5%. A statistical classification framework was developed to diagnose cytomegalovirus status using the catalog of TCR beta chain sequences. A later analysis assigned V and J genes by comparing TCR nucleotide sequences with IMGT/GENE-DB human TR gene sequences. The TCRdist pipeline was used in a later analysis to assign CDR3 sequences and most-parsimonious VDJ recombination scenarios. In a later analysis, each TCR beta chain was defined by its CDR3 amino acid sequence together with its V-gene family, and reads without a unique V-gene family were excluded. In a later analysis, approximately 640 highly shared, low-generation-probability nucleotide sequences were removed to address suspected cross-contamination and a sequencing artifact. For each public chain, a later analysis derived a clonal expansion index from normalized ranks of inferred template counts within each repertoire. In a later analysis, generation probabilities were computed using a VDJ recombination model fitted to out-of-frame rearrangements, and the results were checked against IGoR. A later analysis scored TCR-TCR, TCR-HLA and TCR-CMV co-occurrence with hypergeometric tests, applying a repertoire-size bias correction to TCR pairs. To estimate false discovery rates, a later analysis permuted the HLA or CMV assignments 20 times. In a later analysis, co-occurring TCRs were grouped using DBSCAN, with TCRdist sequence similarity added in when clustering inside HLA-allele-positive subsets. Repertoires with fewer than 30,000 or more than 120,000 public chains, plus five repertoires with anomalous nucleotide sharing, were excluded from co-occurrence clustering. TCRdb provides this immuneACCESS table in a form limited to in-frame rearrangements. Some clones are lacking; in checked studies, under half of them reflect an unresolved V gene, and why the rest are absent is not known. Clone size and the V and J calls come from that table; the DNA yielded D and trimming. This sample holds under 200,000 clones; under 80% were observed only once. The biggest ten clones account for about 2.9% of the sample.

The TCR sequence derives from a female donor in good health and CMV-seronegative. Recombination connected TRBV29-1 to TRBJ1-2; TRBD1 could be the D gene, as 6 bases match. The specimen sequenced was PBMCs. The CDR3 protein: CSVGQGTRGGYTF. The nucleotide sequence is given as TGCAGCGTTGGGCAGGGGACACGAGGGGGCTACACCTTC. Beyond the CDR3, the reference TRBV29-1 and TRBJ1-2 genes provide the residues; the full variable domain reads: SAVISQKPSRDICQRGTSLTIQCQVDSQVTMMFWYRQQPGQSLTLIATANQGSEATYESGFVIDKFPISRPNLTFSTLTVSNMSPEDSSIYLCSVGQGTRGGYTFGSGTRLTVV.